This T cell receptor (beta chain) was sequenced for a study of cytomegalovirus exposure and HLA in healthy donors. Each donor's status was that of a healthy bone marrow donor. This clone was detected only a few times. The target antigen is unknown. Broader study findings: Later work found most CMV-associated TCR beta chains apparently HLA-restricted. Previously analyzed data showed that most TCR beta V segments were productive at a frequency of about 90% or about 30%.

The germline V gene encodes CDR1 SGHNT and CDR2 YYREEE (reference sequence). With 4 bases removed from V and 0 bases from J, the gap between germline ends came to 10 bases. This CDR3 is 14 amino acids long. With 60 Vbeta and 13 Jbeta primers, the PCR was carried out. Sequencing was performed with immunoSEQ multiplex PCR; in TCRdb, only in-frame clones are kept and a portion is missing. The table has 150,000 or so clones, roughly 71% seen once; the top ten hold about 1.6%. This receptor was identified in a girl aged 5-17 years in good health and CMV-seronegative. Sequenced: PBMCs. This chain joins TRBV5-4 and TRBJ1-1; D ambiguous. The DNA of the CDR3 is TGTGCCAGCAGCCCCCGGGAGATGAACACTGAAGCTTTCTTT. Translating gives CASSPREMNTEAFF.